This passage covers 4 T cell receptor beta chains from one sample sequenced in a study of OX40 agonist ivuxolimab in advanced cancers. This table comes from immunoSEQ multiplex PCR, and its TCRdb copy is limited to in-frame clones, with some not included. Of about 77,000 clones in the sample, under 90% were seen once. This specimen consisted of CD4+ or CD8+ T cells sorted from blood, obtained in a trial of the OX40 agonist ivuxolimab. The receptor set was obtained from an adult with an advanced solid tumor such as melanoma, head and neck, liver or kidney cancer.

The count of this clone is one. The chain joins TRBV5-5 to TRBJ2-5; D may be TRBD2 (7 bases). V dropped 4 bases and J dropped 5 bases, with 18 bases sitting between them. The germline V gene has CDR1 SGHKS and CDR2 YYEKEE (reference sequence). This CDR3 is 15 amino acids long. The CDR3 loop is CASSPLGGAMETQYF. CDR3 DNA sequence: TGTGCCAGCAGCCCTCTTGGGGGGGCGATGGAGACCCAGTACTTC.

This clone was seen a single time. The chain recombines TRBV29-1 with TRBJ2-3, with D possibly TRBD2 on 6 matching bases. Looked up from germline, CDR1 is SQVTM and CDR2 is ANQGSEA. The CDR3 covers 11 residues. The V end lost 7 bases, the J end lost 5 bases, and 10 bases lay between the germline ends. The CDR3 coding sequence is TGCAGCGCCGGGAGAGGAGATACGCAGTATTTT. Translating gives CSAGRGDTQYF.

The V and J genes are TRBV14 and TRBJ2-7; D may be TRBD2 (5 bases). V was pared by 1 base and J by 3 bases, with 16 bases between. Germline CDR1 reads SGHDN; CDR2 reads FVKESK. The CDR3 is 16 amino acids. The CDR3 DNA sequence: TGTGCCAGCAGCCAAGTCCGCGGGCTTGGGAGCTACGAGCAGTACTTC. Its protein product is CASSQVRGLGSYEQYF.

The chain uses TRBV5-1 and TRBJ2-7, with D uncertain. Trimming removed 1 base at V and 7 bases at J, with 9 bases between. The CDR3 has 12 amino acids. CDR1 and CDR2 from the germline V gene are SGHRS and YFSETQ. The CDR3 sequence is CASSLTSLEQYF. The DNA for the CDR3 is TGCGCCAGCAGCTTGACCAGCTTAGAGCAGTACTTC.